The clone carrying this TCR beta chain was seen just once. V was shortened by 0 bases and J by 3 bases, with 16 bases between the two germline ends. The CDR3 loop spans 16 amino acids. The germline gives CDR1 SGHRS, CDR2 YFSETQ. It was healthy donors who served as the controls, matched for age and sex. Reverse transcription of roughly 0.5 to 1 ug RNA used random hexamers. Amplification of the TCR beta CDR3 was carried out by immunoSEQ multiplex PCR, which spanned a total of 54 Vbeta and 13 Jbeta segments. TCRdb reprocessed the immunoSEQ multiplex PCR reads with MiXCR, giving one entry per CDR3 protein. The data hold roughly 150,000 distinct CDR3 sequences, with about 94% observed a single time. The data were taken from a study of CD8 T cells in Susac syndrome.

The rearrangement uses TRBV5-1 and TRBJ2-7, with a weak D call TRBD1 (6 bases). The receptor comes from a human donor in good health. Source material: CD4+ T cells from PBMCs. The CDR3 region is CASSLGNTGSGYEQYF. DNA of the CDR3: TGCGCCAGCAGCTTGGGTAACACAGGGTCTGGCTACGAGCAGTACTTC.